These 6 T cell receptor beta chains were all obtained from the same sample, sequenced in a study of blood T cell repertoires in COVID-19. The method was immunoSEQ multiplex PCR; TCRdb's version includes in-frame clones alone and lacks a portion of them. The data hold around 82,000 clones, with around 85% observed a single time. Sequencing input: peripheral blood. The receptors were gathered from a man between 45 and 60 years old with COVID-19, enrolled during active disease.

The chain recombines TRBV7-8 with TRBJ1-5, with a weak D call TRBD1 (6 bases). Trimming shortened V by 5 bases and J by 2 bases, and 16 bases separated the two germline ends. This CDR3 is built from 16 residues. The germline V gene encodes CDR1 SGHVS and CDR2 FQNEAQ. CDR3 sequence (DNA): TGTGCCAGCAGCCCAGGGGCCTTAGGGGGCAATCAGCCCCAGCATTTT. Its translation: CASSPGALGGNQPQHF.

This chain links TRBV24-1 with TRBJ2-3, with TRBD2 as a possible D gene (5 bases). Trimming cost V 3 bases and J 4 bases, with 19 bases left between them. CDR3 length: 17 amino acids. The germline CDR1 and CDR2 sequences are KGHDR and SFDVKD. The CDR3 bases are TGTGCCACCAGTGATCCGTCGAAAGGCGGGCGGGCAGATACGCAGTATTTT. Its translation: CATSDPSKGGRADTQYF.

The rearrangement joins TRBV28 to TRBJ1-4; a weak D match, TRBD1 (5 bases). CDR3 length: 16 amino acids. V lost 2 bases, J lost 3 bases, and 13 bases lay in between. Germline V CDR1 and CDR2: MDHEN, SYDVKM. CDR3 sequence (DNA): TGTGCCAGCAGTTTAGGCAGGGCGCCGGCTAATGAAAAACTGTTTTTT. It specifies CASSLGRAPANEKLFF.

This clone was found a few times. This rearrangement joins TRBV4-1 to TRBJ1-3, with D perhaps TRBD1 (5 bases). The CDR3 is 17 amino acids. V lost 0 bases, J lost 0 bases, and 12 bases lay in between. In germline, CDR1 is MGHRA, CDR2 YSYEKL. DNA for the CDR3: TGCGCCAGCAGCCAAGATTTCGACAGCAACTCTGGAAACACCATATATTTT. Encoded protein: CASSQDFDSNSGNTIYF.

The CDR3 is CASSLAGINEQFF. The CDR3 DNA reads TGTGCCAGCAGTTTAGCCGGGATCAACGAGCAGTTCTTC. V gene TRBV28 combines with J gene TRBJ2-1; TRBD2 might be the D (5 bases). Germline assignment: CDR1 MDHEN and CDR2 SYDVKM. V dropped 2 bases and J dropped 10 bases, with 12 bases sitting between them. CDR3 length: 13 amino acids.

The V and J genes are TRBV12-3 or TRBV12-4 and TRBJ2-7, with 11 bases that match TRBD2. The V gene end was trimmed by 8 bases and the J gene end by 4 bases; junction bases not matched to a gene: 4. This CDR3 is 13 amino acids long. In DNA, the CDR3 is TGTGCCAGCGCTACTAGCGGGGGATACGAGCAGTACTTC. It specifies CASATSGGYEQYF.